Below, 18 T cell receptor beta chains from the same sample are listed, as sequenced in a study of PD-1 blockade in classical Hodgkin lymphoma. Sequencing was performed with immunoSEQ multiplex PCR; in TCRdb, only in-frame clones are kept and a portion is missing. The profile shows about 89,000 clones, approximately 90% of them singletons. As for time point: cycle 4 day 1 (C4D1), after more than 5 weeks of nivolumab. Following autologous stem cell transplantation, relapse occurred in every patient, and exposure to brentuximab vedotin varied. Sequences were derived from peripheral blood mononuclear cells (PBMCs), sampled before the fourth cycle of nivolumab. These receptors came from a human donor with classical Hodgkin lymphoma.

This clone was seen a handful of times. The CDR3 sequence is CASQPYSNQPQHF. The CDR3, as DNA: TGTGCCAGCCAGCCTTATAGCAATCAGCCCCAGCATTTT. The chain carries TRBV19 and TRBJ1-5, with no clear D. Germline values: CDR1 LNHDA, CDR2 SQIVND (reference sequence). The CDR3 has 13 residues. Trimming removed 9 bases at V and 0 bases at J, with 9 bases between.

V usage is TRBV2 and J usage is TRBJ2-7, with 10 bases fitting TRBD1. With V trimmed by 7 bases and J by 3 bases, 9 bases remained unmatched. Germline-derived CDR1 and CDR2 are SNHLY and FYNNEI. This CDR3 contains 15 residues. The CDR3 bases are TGTGCCAGCAATGGCAGAGGGGACAGGGGCTACGAGCAGTACTTC. This gives the protein CASNGRGDRGYEQYF.

This chain connects TRBV6-5 to TRBJ2-3, with TRBD1 matching over 9 bases. The germline gives CDR1 MNHEY, CDR2 SVGAGI. The ends lost 10 bases at V and 5 bases at J; junction bases unmatched: 7. This CDR3 comprises 13 residues. The CDR3 loop reads CATRGQGVDTQYF. The CDR3 region has the DNA TGTGCCACGAGGGGACAGGGTGTAGATACGCAGTATTTT.

V and J are TRBV10-2 and TRBJ1-5, with 8 bases lining up with TRBD1. The V gene end was trimmed by 6 bases and the J gene end by 6 bases; junction bases not matched to a gene: 10. This CDR3 spans 15 amino acids. The germline gives CDR1 WSHSY, CDR2 SAAADI. The CDR3 here is CASRLTGEIFQPQHF. In DNA form, the CDR3 reads TGCGCCAGCAGATTGACAGGGGAGATATTTCAGCCCCAGCATTTT.

The chain carries TRBV15 and TRBJ1-2, with a possible D match to TRBD1 (6 bases). Germline V CDR1 and CDR2: LNHNV, YYDKDF (reference sequence). V lost 3 bases to trimming and J lost 2 bases, with 10 bases between them. The CDR3 length is 14 residues. CDR3 loop: CATSRFTGNYGYTF. CDR3 DNA: TGTGCCACCAGCAGGTTTACAGGGAACTATGGCTACACCTTC.

The V gene is TRBV11-2, the J gene TRBJ2-3; 9 nucleotides align to TRBD1. Germline V gives CDR1 SGHAT, CDR2 FQNNGV. Trimming at V came to 4 bases and at J to 3 bases, leaving 5 bases not matched to a gene. The CDR3 is 15 residues long. The CDR3 here is CASSSGQGRTDTQYF. Written as DNA, the CDR3 is TGTGCCAGCAGCTCCGGACAGGGGCGGACAGATACGCAGTATTTT.

This chain links TRBV19 with TRBJ2-3, with D unresolved. Germline loops: CDR1 LNHDA, CDR2 SQIVND (reference sequence). V was shortened by 3 bases and J by 0 bases, with 4 bases between the two germline ends. CDR3 size: 13 residues. The DNA of the CDR3 is TGTGCCAGTAGTATGACGAGCACAGATACGCAGTATTTT. This gives the protein CASSMTSTDTQYF.

Turning to this clone: Its ends do not fully match the called genes, so a read error is possible. This chain joins TRBV18 and TRBJ2-7, with D hard to call. This CDR3 comprises 13 residues. Germline V CDR1 and CDR2: KGHSH, LQKENI. CDR3 coding DNA: TGTGCCAGCGCACCGGAGACTTCCTACGAGCAGTACTTC. The encoded protein is CASAPETSYEQYF.

This chain uses TRBV28 with TRBJ2-7; TRBD1 matches 8 bases. The CDR3 runs 14 residues. V gave up 5 bases and J gave up 2 bases; unmatched junction bases: 5. Germline V gives CDR1 MDHEN, CDR2 SYDVKM. CDR3 nucleotides: TGTGCCAGCAGTACGGACAGGGAAGCCTACGAGCAGTACTTC. Translation gives CASSTDREAYEQYF.

The rearrangement joins TRBV4-1 to TRBJ1-6; no definite D call. Germline values: CDR1 MGHRA, CDR2 YSYEKL. This CDR3 comprises 12 residues. Trimming removed 1 base at V and 12 bases at J, with 7 bases between. CDR3 nucleotides: TGCGCCAGCAGCCAAGGGTGGGAACCCCTCCACTTT. Amino acid sequence: CASSQGWEPLHF.

The chain carries TRBV7-2 and TRBJ1-5; 7 nucleotides align to TRBD1. The CDR3 has 14 amino acids. J gave up 4 bases and V 4 bases, and 4 bases lay outside the gene matches. Per germline, CDR1 SGHTA and CDR2 FQGNSA. Here the CDR3 reads CASSSQGGNQPQHF. The CDR3 DNA reads as TGTGCCAGCAGCTCCCAGGGGGGGAATCAGCCCCAGCATTTT.

This chain uses TRBV7-2 with TRBJ1-1, with TRBD1 matching 10 bases. Germline CDR1 is SGHTA and CDR2 is FQGNSA. CDR3 length: 15 amino acids. Trimming cost V 5 bases and J 1 base; bases outside gene matches: 4. The CDR3 DNA follows: TGTGCCAGCAGCCCTGGGACAGGGGCGAACACTGAAGCTTTCTTT. Translated, it gives CASSPGTGANTEAFF.

As regards this clone: The same CDR3 arises from other DNA sequences in this sample as well. The J gene is TRBJ2-7, the V gene TRBV5-1; TRBD2 is a possible D gene (7 bases). This CDR3 has 15 residues. V was cut by 1 base and J by 7 bases, with 18 bases left in between. Germline V gives CDR1 SGHRS, CDR2 YFSETQ. CDR3 DNA sequence: TGCGCCAGCAGCTTGACGCTACAGGGAGGGGGGGAGCAGTACTTC. Its protein product is CASSLTLQGGGEQYF.

The chain links TRBV4-3 to TRBJ1-2; the D gene is possibly TRBD1 (6 bases). V was clipped by 0 bases and J by 4 bases, with 12 bases between them. This CDR3 region has 15 residues. Per germline, CDR1 LGHNA and CDR2 YSLEER. The CDR3 sequence: CASSQDLDSPYGYTF. The CDR3 DNA reads TGCGCCAGCAGCCAAGACCTGGACAGCCCCTATGGCTACACCTTC.

The chain is built from TRBV6-6 and TRBJ2-5; D is ambiguous. Germline V gene lookup returns CDR1 MNHNY and CDR2 SVGAGI (reference sequence). This CDR3 has 11 residues. V was shortened by 5 bases and J by 5 bases, with 6 bases between the two germline ends. CDR3 coding DNA: TGTGCCAGCAGTGGTGGGGAGACCCAGTACTTC. Translated, it gives CASSGGETQYF.

The chain joins TRBV10-3 to TRBJ2-5; weak D call: TRBD2 (7 bases). Germline-derived CDR1 and CDR2 are ENHRY and SYGVKD. The CDR3 has 16 amino acids. Trimming pared 0 bases from V and 5 bases from J, leaving 16 bases between. Here the CDR3 reads CAISESRGGGTETQYF. CDR3 bases: TGTGCCATCAGTGAGTCGAGAGGGGGAGGGACGGAGACCCAGTACTTC.

V is TRBV30 and J is TRBJ2-2; 8 bases line up with TRBD1. CDR3 length: 13 residues. The trim removed 4 bases at V and 5 bases at J, leaving 3 bases unmatched. The V gene's germline CDR1 is GTSNPN and CDR2 SVGIG (reference sequence). CDR3 DNA: TGTGCCTGGAAACAGGGGGATACCGGGGAGCTGTTTTTT. It codes for CAWKQGDTGELFF.

The chain joins TRBV9 to TRBJ1-4, with D possibly TRBD1 on 6 matching bases. CDR3 length equals 15 residues. Germline-derived CDR1 and CDR2 are SGDLS and YYNGEE. V lost 3 bases to trimming and J lost 5 bases, with 14 bases between them. The CDR3 sequence: CASSDLSGGNEKLFF. For the CDR3, the DNA is TGTGCCAGCAGCGATCTCTCCGGGGGCAATGAAAAACTGTTTTTT.